This TCR beta chain was identified in a study of read filtering for tumor transcriptome and immune sequencing. Study overall: After DNase treatment, RNA was made into whole-transcriptome libraries. The study's findings and limits: Sorted CD138-negative bone marrow cells were not purified T cells. IR-seq captured clonotypes deeper and more reliably than RNA-seq.

This CDR3 is 15 amino acids long. J lost 2 bases, V lost 2 bases, and 3 bases had no gene match. The germline V gene has CDR1 SNHLY and CDR2 FYNNEI. Remarks on this clonotype: No antigen is known for it.

The library was built from about 0.4 ug RNA with molecular barcoded adaptors for alpha/delta and beta/gamma chains. Using its own MiXCR run on the reads, TCRdb lists one record per CDR3 protein. This table holds about 130,000 distinct CDR3 sequences, 10% to 15% found once. The chain links TRBV2 to TRBJ1-5; the match to TRBD1 covers 7 bases. This receptor was identified in a donor at least 40 years old with multiple myeloma. Sequencing used a population of CD138-negative cells sorted from bone marrow. The CDR3 reads CASSETGVGNQPQHF. As DNA, the CDR3 is TGTGCCAGCAGTGAAACAGGGGTGGGCAATCAGCCCCAGCATTTT. The full variable domain, in which reference TRBV2 and TRBJ1-5 provide the parts outside the CDR3, is EPEVTQTPSHQVTQMGQEVILRCVPISNHLYFYWYRQILGQKVEFLVSFYNNEISEKSEIFDDQFSVERPDGSNFTLKIRSTKLEDSAMYFCASSETGVGNQPQHFGDGTRLSIL.